This T cell receptor beta chain appears in the sequencing data of a study of blood T cell repertoires in COVID-19 (dated by TCRdb to about 2020). Context from the whole study: Collaborator samples came from the United States, Italy and Spain and covered acute and convalescent phases of COVID-19. The material from the prospective study consisted of cDNA or gDNA derived from T cells, B-cell-depleted T cells, or PBMCs. Deeply sampled blood TCRbeta repertoires from subjects exposed to, actively infected with, or recovered from COVID-19 were included in the dataset. The repertoires were made available in a free public database intended to serve as a resource for research on the immune response to SARS-CoV-2. The samples were drawn from two sources: the first 160 participants of the ongoing ImmuneRACE study, and 950 to 1,500 subjects contributed by 6 global collaborators. Sample metadata almost always included a de-identified subject ID, COVID-19 status, age in years and sex. Where HLA class I and class II types were available, the types were taken from metadata supplied by the sample provider, not from assay-based typing. What the research found in general, with its limitations: The quantity of clinical and demographic metadata differed by source and by participant and was supplied without curation.

TCRbeta CDR3 regions were amplified from genomic DNA by means of the immunoSEQ Assay, a bias-controlled multiplex PCR. Under the source paper's analysis protocol: Nucleated cell counts per sample were estimated from amplification of reference gene primers within the assay. To quantify the absolute abundance of each unique TCRbeta CDR3 rearrangement, sequence reads were collapsed and filtered. For each sample, productive Simpson clonality was calculated as the square root of Simpson's diversity index over productive rearrangements. This immuneACCESS table, as held by TCRdb, lists in-frame sequences with V and J called but not all clones. Of the missing ones, under half trace to an unresolved V gene in checked studies; the others have no known cause. D and trimming come from the DNA, and the V and J calls and clone size come from that table. The sample table lists over 200,000 clones, around 86% of them with a count of one. Jointly, the top ten make up around 6.5% of the sample.

Cut back by 0 bases and 10 bases, the V and J ends lie 12 bases apart. Per the germline V gene, SGHAT is the CDR1 and FQNNGV is the CDR2. From its cysteine to its phenylalanine, the CDR3 spans 13 amino acids. Only the CDR3 DNA stays, 39 bases, in frame from base 1. For this clone: The target of this receptor is not known. Base quality data are lacking; no much larger clone is found one base away.

A second Seattle source provided samples from volunteer blood donors who had recovered from COVID-19. The collaborating institutions used their own protocols to collect whole blood in K2EDTA tubes. For TCRbeta analysis, collaborator samples were shipped as frozen whole blood, as isolated PBMCs, or as DNA extracted from either sample type. The chain employs TRBV11-2 and TRBJ1-1; matching of 5 bases hints at TRBD1 as the D gene. The TCR originated in a man between 60 and 70 years old who had recovered from COVID-19. The sequenced sample consisted of peripheral blood. The CDR3 region has the sequence CASSLDFGGGAFF. In nucleotide form, the sequence is TGTGCCAGCAGCTTAGATTTCGGGGGGGGAGCTTTCTTT.